The next 29 T cell receptor beta chains were all read from a single sample in a study of vaccination effects on CD4 cells after COVID-19. Some clones are missing from TCRdb's copy, which holds only in-frame ones; the method was immunoSEQ multiplex PCR. The sample contains roughly 71,000 clones, approximately 80% of which appear only once. Prior to sequencing, the ViraFEST assay stimulated PBMC with viral peptide pools, which expanded the antigen-specific CD4+ T cells. Culture lasted about 10 days before CD4+ T cell isolation. Participants each got two BNT162b2 or mRNA-1273 vaccine doses. These receptors have no identified antigens. The specimen comprised CD4+ T cells from PBMCs cultured with HCoV-229E spike peptides, sampled after COVID-19 vaccination. These receptors originate from a human donor who received a COVID-19 vaccine.

The chain carries TRBV18 and TRBJ1-5; D is unclear. Germline V gene lookup returns CDR1 KGHSH and CDR2 LQKENI. The CDR3 consists of 15 residues. Between the trimmed V and J ends, which lost 6 bases and 4 bases, there was a span of 16 bases. In nucleotides, the CDR3 is TGTGCCAGCTCCCCGAGCGCCAGGACTAATCAGCCCCAGCATTTT. Translated: CASSPSARTNQPQHF.

V and J are TRBV21-1 and TRBJ1-1; no DNA check was done on the table's D call, TRBD1. TRBV21-1 is recorded as a pseudogene. The CDR3 spans 14 residues. CDR3 loop: CASSPVAVNTEAFF. The CDR3 nucleotides are TGTGCCAGCAGCCCCGTGGCAGTGAACACTGAAGCTTTCTTT.

The genes are TRBV7-9 and TRBJ2-1, with 14 bases fitting TRBD2. Unmatched junction bases numbered 8, after V lost 4 bases and J lost 0 bases. The CDR3 is 19 amino acids. CDR1 and CDR2 (germline): SEHNR, FQNEAQ (reference sequence). The CDR3 bases are TGTGCCAGCAGCTCCCGTAGAGGGACTAGCGGGAGCTCCTACAATGAGCAGTTCTTC. Residues: CASSSRRGTSGSSYNEQFF.

The chain carries TRBV5-1 and TRBJ2-1; the match to TRBD1 covers 7 bases. The germline gives CDR1 SGHRS, CDR2 YFSETQ. CDR3 length equals 14 residues. Trimming removed 4 bases from V and 8 bases from J; junction bases left unmatched: 9. CDR3 protein: CASSLRGLLDEQFF. The CDR3 coding sequence is TGCGCCAGCAGCCTGAGGGGGCTTCTCGATGAGCAGTTCTTC. Based on the CDR3 plus reference TRBV5-1 and TRBJ2-1, the full variable domain is KAGVTQTPRYLIKTRGQQVTLSCSPISGHRSVSWYQQTPGQGLQFLFEYFSETQRNKGNFPGRFSGRQFSNSRSEMNVSTLELGDSALYLCASSLRGLLDEQFFGPGTRLTVL.

This clone showed up just once. The gene calls are TRBV9 and TRBJ1-2; 7 bases are a match to TRBD1. Germline CDR1 and CDR2: SGDLS and YYNGEE. The junction had 14 bases not matched to a gene; V was cut back by 5 bases and J by 7 bases. The CDR3 loop spans 15 amino acids. The DNA of the CDR3 is TGTGCCAGCAGTTTAGATCACACAGGGGTCGTTGGCTACACCTTC. Protein sequence: CASSLDHTGVVGYTF.

This clone was counted once. This chain connects TRBV6-2 or TRBV6-3 to TRBJ2-2; 9 bases match TRBD1. V shed 2 bases and J 4 bases; nucleotides not matched to a gene: 8. This CDR3 has 17 residues. Germline V lookup: CDR1 MNHEY, CDR2 SVGEGT. The CDR3 protein is CASSYTAGTGSTGELFF. The CDR3 DNA follows: TGTGCCAGCAGTTACACAGCCGGGACAGGGTCCACCGGGGAGCTGTTTTTT.

J is TRBJ1-1 and V is TRBV27; D unresolved. The CDR3 length is 14 residues. CDR1 and CDR2 (germline): MNHEY, SMNVEV (reference sequence). With 2 bases removed from V and 10 bases from J, the gap between germline ends came to 17 bases. The CDR3 reads CASSLEVGDLVAFF. In nucleotides, the CDR3 is TGTGCCAGCAGTTTAGAGGTTGGGGATCTAGTAGCTTTCTTT.

This clone was observed a single time. The junction shows a germline mismatch at one end, possibly a read error. The gene calls are TRBV19 and TRBJ1-5; 7 bases line up with TRBD1. The CDR3 consists of 18 residues. Looked up from germline, CDR1 is LNHDA and CDR2 is SQIVND (reference sequence). The CDR3, as DNA: TGTGCCAGTAGTGTAGACCCAAGGACAGGTTTTAGCAATCAGCCCCAGCATTTT. Translated, it gives CASSVDPRTGFSNQPQHF.

V and J are TRBV7-2 and TRBJ2-2; 7 nucleotides match TRBD1. The CDR3 totals 16 residues. CDR1 SGHTA and CDR2 FQGNSA come from the germline V gene. V shed 4 bases and J 5 bases; nucleotides not matched to a gene: 10. The CDR3 nucleotides are TGTGCCAGCAGCTCCCAGACAGGGATCGAAACCGGGGAGCTGTTTTTT. Translating gives CASSSQTGIETGELFF.

In DNA, the CDR3 is TGCGCCAGCAGTCTTGACAGTAGCATGGAGACCCAGTACTTC. It yields the protein CASSLDSSMETQYF. The chain carries TRBV10-1 and TRBJ2-5, with D perhaps matching TRBD1 (5 bases). In germline, CDR1 is WNHNN, CDR2 SYGVQD (reference sequence). The CDR3 consists of 14 residues. Trimming shortened V by 5 bases and J by 5 bases, and 15 bases separated the two germline ends.

V usage is TRBV5-5 and J usage is TRBJ2-6, with D perhaps TRBD1 (6 bases). Germline CDR1 is SGHKS and CDR2 is YYEKEE (reference sequence). Trimming took 2 bases from V and 4 from J, leaving 10 bases between them. The CDR3 is made up of 15 amino acids. The CDR3 sequence is CASSFRGPGANVLTF. The CDR3 DNA sequence: TGTGCCAGCAGCTTCAGGGGACCCGGGGCCAACGTCCTGACTTTC.

V gene TRBV19 combines with J gene TRBJ2-5; 8 bases match TRBD2. CDR1 is LNHDA and CDR2 is SQIVND in the germline V gene (reference sequence). CDR3 length equals 15 residues. With 3 bases clipped from V and 3 bases from J, the junction kept 6 bases outside the gene matches. This CDR3 reads CASSIPGLGKETQYF. The CDR3 DNA reads TGTGCCAGTAGTATCCCGGGACTAGGTAAAGAGACCCAGTACTTC.

The chain carries TRBV6-5 and TRBJ2-2; D possibly corresponds to TRBD2 (6 bases). V shed 7 bases and J shed 2 bases, with 14 bases lying between them. Per the germline V gene, CDR1 is MNHEY and CDR2 is SVGAGI. The CDR3 length is 15 residues. As DNA, the CDR3 is TGTGCCAGCACGTCCGGCGGGGTTAACACCGGGGAGCTGTTTTTT. This sequence encodes CASTSGGVNTGELFF.

This chain joins TRBV19 and TRBJ1-2, with unresolved D. V shed 9 bases and J shed 8 bases, with 22 bases lying between them. Germline assignment: CDR1 LNHDA and CDR2 SQIVND (reference sequence). This CDR3 is 14 amino acids long. This chain's CDR3 is CASTKNPHLPGYTF. In DNA form, the CDR3 reads TGTGCCAGCACGAAAAACCCCCACCTTCCGGGCTACACCTTC.

This chain links TRBV27 with TRBJ1-1; 8 bases fit TRBD1. Trimming removed 6 bases from V and 6 bases from J; junction bases left unmatched: 12. Germline V gives CDR1 MNHEY, CDR2 SMNVEV (reference sequence). This CDR3 is 15 amino acids long. As DNA, the CDR3 is TGTGCCAGCAGGGGGGACCGGGACAGGTTTTCTGAAGCTTTCTTT. Its protein product is CASRGDRDRFSEAFF.

J is TRBJ1-2 and V is TRBV28, with D possibly matching TRBD1 (5 bases). The germline V gene has CDR1 MDHEN and CDR2 SYDVKM. This CDR3 contains 13 residues. V was pared by 4 bases and J by 8 bases, with 14 bases between. In DNA, the CDR3 is TGTGCCAGCAGTTCCCCAGGGTTTGGAGGCTACACCTTC. This codes for CASSSPGFGGYTF.

The J gene is TRBJ2-7, the V gene TRBV3-1 (or the pseudogene TRBV3-2), with D perhaps matching TRBD1 (5 bases). The germline CDR1 and CDR2 sequences are LGHDT and YNNKEL (reference sequence). Trimming took 1 base from V and 6 from J, leaving 10 bases between them. CDR3 length: 13 residues. The CDR3 nucleotides read TGTGCCAGCAGCCAAGCGTGGGGCGGCGAGCAGTACGTC. It encodes CASSQAWGGEQYV.

The genes are TRBV9 and TRBJ2-1, with D unclear. The length of the CDR3 is 14 residues. The germline V gene encodes CDR1 SGDLS and CDR2 YYNGEE. V dropped 7 bases and J dropped 3 bases, with 14 bases sitting between them. Written as DNA, the CDR3 is TGTGCCAGCGGCAGGAACCTGGTCTACAATGAGCAGTTCTTC. Its protein product is CASGRNLVYNEQFF.

The gene calls are TRBV6-2 or TRBV6-3 and TRBJ1-1; TRBD1 matches 8 bases. The CDR3 length is 13 residues. CDR1 is MNHEY, CDR2 SVGEGT, per germline. The ends lost 6 bases at V and 3 bases at J; junction bases unmatched: 3. The CDR3 here is CASSDRGYTEAFF. The CDR3, as DNA: TGTGCCAGCAGCGACAGGGGTTACACTGAAGCTTTCTTT.

The V and J genes are TRBV2 and TRBJ1-5; D gene unclear. Per germline, CDR1 SNHLY and CDR2 FYNNEI. The CDR3 length is 14 residues. The V end was cut by 3 bases, the J end by 3 bases, with 9 bases between. In DNA, the CDR3 is TGTGCCAGCAGTGACCAGAAATCCAATCAGCCCCAGCATTTT. Translating gives CASSDQKSNQPQHF.

The chain has TRBV10-3 and TRBJ2-1, with D perhaps matching TRBD2 (6 bases). Trimming stripped 2 bases from V and 6 bases from J, with 14 bases between. The CDR3 has 15 residues. CDR1 and CDR2 from the germline V gene are ENHRY and SYGVKD. In DNA, the CDR3 is TGTGCCATCAGTGAGATCGGGGGTAACTTCAATGAGCAGTTCTTC. This translates into CAISEIGGNFNEQFF.

The chain joins TRBV2 to TRBJ2-7; TRBD1 aligns across 10 bases. Per the germline V gene, CDR1 is SNHLY and CDR2 is FYNNEI. CDR3 length: 15 amino acids. The trim removed 4 bases at V and 4 bases at J, leaving 7 bases unmatched. CDR3 bases: TGTGCCAGCAGTGCAGGCGGGACAGGGGTGTACGAGCAGTACGTC. This sequence encodes CASSAGGTGVYEQYV.

The rearrangement joins TRBV5-8 to TRBJ2-1; 10 bases map to TRBD2. Trimming cost V 7 bases and J 6 bases; bases outside gene matches: 22. This CDR3 region has 19 residues. The germline V gene has CDR1 SGHTS and CDR2 YDEGEE. Here the CDR3 reads CASPRGLDRVLAGGNEQFF. The DNA for the CDR3 is TGTGCCAGCCCAAGGGGACTTGACAGGGTGTTAGCGGGGGGCAATGAGCAGTTCTTC.

CDR3 loop: CASSTPGRAQPQHF. The CDR3 nucleotides read TGTGCCAGCAGTACCCCAGGGAGGGCCCAGCCCCAGCATTTT. This chain links TRBV6-2 or TRBV6-3 with TRBJ1-5; maybe TRBD1 (5 bases). Germline CDR1 MNHEY, CDR2 SVGEGT. V lost 5 bases to trimming and J lost 7 bases, with 15 bases between them. The CDR3 consists of 14 residues.

This chain connects TRBV27 to TRBJ1-6; 7 nucleotides agree with TRBD1. The CDR3 consists of 13 residues. Germline V gene lookup returns CDR1 MNHEY and CDR2 SMNVEV (reference sequence). V trimming: 6 bases; J trimming: 10 bases; junction bases outside the gene matches: 6. The CDR3, as DNA: TGTGCCAGCAGCTTGACAGGGAGATCACCCCTCCACTTT. Translated, it gives CASSLTGRSPLHF.

This clone was seen more than once but under ten times. The chain combines TRBV5-1 with TRBJ1-4; no definite D call. The CDR3 loop spans 15 amino acids. V gave up 0 bases and J gave up 0 bases, with 6 bases separating them. Germline lookup yields CDR1 SGHRS and CDR2 YFSETQ. This CDR3 is CASSLGDSTNEKLFF. CDR3 sequence (DNA): TGCGCCAGCAGCTTGGGAGATTCAACTAATGAAAAACTGTTTTTT. The full variable domain, with the rest looked up from reference TRBV5-1 and TRBJ1-4, is KAGVTQTPRYLIKTRGQQVTLSCSPISGHRSVSWYQQTPGQGLQFLFEYFSETQRNKGNFPGRFSGRQFSNSRSEMNVSTLELGDSALYLCASSLGDSTNEKLFFGSGTQLSVL.

This clone was picked up a small number of times. The chain has TRBV5-6 and TRBJ2-2, with 9 bases that match TRBD2. Germline-derived CDR1 and CDR2 are SGHDT and YYEEEE. V shed 4 bases and J 6 bases; nucleotides not matched to a gene: 4. CDR3 length: 14 residues. In DNA form, the CDR3 reads TGTGCCAGCAGCGACCTAGCGGGGTCCGGGGAGCTGTTTTTT. This encodes CASSDLAGSGELFF.

The J gene is TRBJ1-4, the V gene TRBV7-8, with D unresolved. The CDR3 has 14 residues. Deletions cut 2 bases from V and 0 bases from J, with 4 bases between. Germline values: CDR1 SGHVS, CDR2 FQNEAQ. The CDR3 sequence is CASSLQATNEKLFF. DNA for the CDR3: TGTGCCAGCAGCTTACAAGCAACTAATGAAAAACTGTTTTTT.

This rearrangement joins TRBV15 to TRBJ1-5, with TRBD1 as a possible D gene (6 bases). From germline, CDR1 is LNHNV and CDR2 YYDKDF (reference sequence). The V end lost 8 bases, the J end lost 3 bases, and 8 bases lay between the germline ends. This CDR3 has 12 residues. CDR3 in amino acids: CATGQLNQPQHF. The CDR3 DNA reads as TGTGCCACCGGACAGCTCAATCAGCCCCAGCATTTT.